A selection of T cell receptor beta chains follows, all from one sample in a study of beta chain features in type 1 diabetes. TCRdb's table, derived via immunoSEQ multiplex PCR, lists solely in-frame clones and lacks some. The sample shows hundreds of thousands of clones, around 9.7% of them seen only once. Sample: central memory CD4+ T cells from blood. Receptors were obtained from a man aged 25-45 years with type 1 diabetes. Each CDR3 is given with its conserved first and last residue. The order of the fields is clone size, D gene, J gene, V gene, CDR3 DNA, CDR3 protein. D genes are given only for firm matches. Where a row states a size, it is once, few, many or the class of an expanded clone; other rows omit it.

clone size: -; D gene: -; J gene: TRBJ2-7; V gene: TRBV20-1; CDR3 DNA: TGCAGTGCCGGAAGGTACGAGCAGTACTTC; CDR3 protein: CSAGRYEQYF
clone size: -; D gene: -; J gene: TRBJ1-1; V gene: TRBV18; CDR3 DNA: TGTGCCAGCTCACTACAGGGAAAGAACACTGAAGCTTTCTTT; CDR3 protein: CASSLQGKNTEAFF
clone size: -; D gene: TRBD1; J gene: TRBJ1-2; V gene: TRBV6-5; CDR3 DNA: TGTGCCAGCAGGGCGGACAGGGGTGGCTACACCTTC; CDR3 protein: CASRADRGGYTF
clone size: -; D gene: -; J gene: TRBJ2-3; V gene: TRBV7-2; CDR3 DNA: TGTGCCAGCAGCTTATGGAAGGATACGCAGTATTTT; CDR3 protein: CASSLWKDTQYF
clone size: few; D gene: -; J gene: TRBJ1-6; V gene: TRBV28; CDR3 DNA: TGTGCCAGCTCCCTCCGGCAGGGCACATTAAATAATTCACCCCTCCACTTT; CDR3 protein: CASSLRQGTLNNSPLHF
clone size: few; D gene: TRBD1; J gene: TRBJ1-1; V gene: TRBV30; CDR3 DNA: TGTGCCTGGGGTGTCTACCAGGGGGCCACTGAAGCTTTCTTT; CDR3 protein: CAWGVYQGATEAFF
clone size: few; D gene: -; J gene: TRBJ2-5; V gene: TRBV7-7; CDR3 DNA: TGTGCCAGCAGTCTGGCCCTCGGACTTTTGGAGACCCAGTACTTC; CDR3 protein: CASSLALGLLETQYF
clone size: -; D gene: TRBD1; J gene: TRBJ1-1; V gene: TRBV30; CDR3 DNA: TGTGCCTGGAACAGGGGTGGGACTGAAGCTTTCTTT; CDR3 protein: CAWNRGGTEAFF
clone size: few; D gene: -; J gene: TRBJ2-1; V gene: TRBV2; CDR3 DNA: TGTGCCAGCAGTGAAAAGGACTCACACACGTACAATGAGCAGTTCTTC; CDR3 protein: CASSEKDSHTYNEQFF
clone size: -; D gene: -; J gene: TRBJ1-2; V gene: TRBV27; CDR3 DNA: TGTGCCAGCAGTTTGAAGGGGGGTGTTGGTGGCTACACCTTC; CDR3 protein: CASSLKGGVGGYTF
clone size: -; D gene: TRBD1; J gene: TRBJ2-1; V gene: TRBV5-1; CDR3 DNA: TGCGCCAGCAGCTTGGGACAGGGTCTAAACAATGAGCAGTTCTTC; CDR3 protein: CASSLGQGLNNEQFF
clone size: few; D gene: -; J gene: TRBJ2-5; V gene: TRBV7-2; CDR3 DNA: TGTGCCAGCAGCGCCACAGGGACCCAAGAGACCCAGTACTTC; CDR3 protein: CASSATGTQETQYF
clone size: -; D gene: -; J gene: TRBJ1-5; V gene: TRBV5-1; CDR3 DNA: TGCGCCAGCAGCCCCGGCGAGAAGGGGTTTGGCAATCAGCCCCAGCATTTT; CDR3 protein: CASSPGEKGFGNQPQHF
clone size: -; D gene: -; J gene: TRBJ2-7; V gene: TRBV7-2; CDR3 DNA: TGTGCCAGCAGCTTAGCCAGCCAGGGCGGCCACGAGCAGTACTTC; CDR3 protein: CASSLASQGGHEQYF
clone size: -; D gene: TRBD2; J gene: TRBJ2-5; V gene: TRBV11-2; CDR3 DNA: TGTGCCAGCAGCTTCACTAGCGGGCAGACCCAGTACTTC; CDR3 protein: CASSFTSGQTQYF
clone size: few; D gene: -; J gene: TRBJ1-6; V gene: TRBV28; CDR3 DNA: TGTGCCAGCAGCTATGGGAACGGGAATTCACCCCTCCACTTT; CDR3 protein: CASSYGNGNSPLHF
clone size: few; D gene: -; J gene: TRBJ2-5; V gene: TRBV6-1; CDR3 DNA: TGTGCCAGCAGCCCAGGGGGGTGGGAGACCCAGTACTTC; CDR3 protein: CASSPGGWETQYF
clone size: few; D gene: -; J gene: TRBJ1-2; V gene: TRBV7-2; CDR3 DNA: TGTGCCAGCAGCTTAGCGGGGCAGGGCGGGACCTTC; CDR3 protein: CASSLAGQGGTF
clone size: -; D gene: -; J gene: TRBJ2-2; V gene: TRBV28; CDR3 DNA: TGTGCCAGCAGGGCCCACTCGGGCACCGGGGAGCTGTTTTTT; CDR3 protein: CASRAHSGTGELFF
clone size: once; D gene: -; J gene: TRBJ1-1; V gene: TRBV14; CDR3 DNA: TGTGCCAGCAGCCAAGTCCAGGGGAAGGGGAACACTGAAGCTTTCTTT; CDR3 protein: CASSQVQGKGNTEAFF
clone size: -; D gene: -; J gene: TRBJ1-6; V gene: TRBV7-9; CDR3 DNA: TGTGCCAGCACCCCGGGGGGACTTGGTTCACCCCTCCACTTT; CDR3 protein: CASTPGGLGSPLHF
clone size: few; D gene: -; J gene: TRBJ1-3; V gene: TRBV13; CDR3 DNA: TGTGCCAGCAGGAGGGTATCTGGAAACACCATATATTTT; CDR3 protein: CASRRVSGNTIYF
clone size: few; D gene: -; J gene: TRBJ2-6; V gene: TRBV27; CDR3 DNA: TGTGCCAGCAGTTTAACGGACAGCTCTGGGGCCAACGTCCTGACTTTC; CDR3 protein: CASSLTDSSGANVLTF
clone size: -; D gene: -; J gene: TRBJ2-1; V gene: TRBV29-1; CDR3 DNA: TGCAGCGTTGATGGTAGTCGGGGGGCGAACAATGAGCAGTTCTTC; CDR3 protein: CSVDGSRGANNEQFF
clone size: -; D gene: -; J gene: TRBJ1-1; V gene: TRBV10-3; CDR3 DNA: TGTGCCATCAGTGATGGGGGGATCGCTTTCTTT; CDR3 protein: CAISDGGIAFF
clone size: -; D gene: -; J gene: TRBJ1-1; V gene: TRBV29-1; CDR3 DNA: TGCAGCGTACCCGCCGTGAACACTGAAGCTTTCTTT; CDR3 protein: CSVPAVNTEAFF
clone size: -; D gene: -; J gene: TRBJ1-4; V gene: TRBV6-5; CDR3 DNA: TGTGCCAGCAGTCCCTCACCCGCAACTAATGAAAAACTGTTTTTT; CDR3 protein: CASSPSPATNEKLFF
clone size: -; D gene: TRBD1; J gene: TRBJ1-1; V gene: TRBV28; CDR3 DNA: TGTGCCAGCATCCACAGGGGGAACACTGAAGCTTTCTTT; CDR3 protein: CASIHRGNTEAFF
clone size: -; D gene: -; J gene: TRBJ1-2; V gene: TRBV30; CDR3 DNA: TGTGCCTGGAGTAATGGGCAGGGGAGCTATGGCTACACCTTC; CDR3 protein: CAWSNGQGSYGYTF
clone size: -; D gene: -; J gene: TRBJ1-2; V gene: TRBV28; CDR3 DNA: TGTGCCAGCAGCTCCCCTACGGGGGATCCCTATGGCTACACCTTC; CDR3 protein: CASSSPTGDPYGYTF
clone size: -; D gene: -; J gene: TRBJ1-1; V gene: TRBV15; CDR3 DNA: TGTGCCACCAGCAAAGAAAGGGGGGCGGGCACTGAAGCTTTCTTT; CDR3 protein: CATSKERGAGTEAFF
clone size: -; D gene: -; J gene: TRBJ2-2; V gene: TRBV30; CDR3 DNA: TGTGCCTGGGGTACATCGGAGCTGTTTTTT; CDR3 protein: CAWGTSELFF
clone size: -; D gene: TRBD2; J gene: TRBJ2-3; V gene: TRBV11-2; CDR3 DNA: TGTGCCAGCAGCGCCGGACTAGCGGGGGCCTCAGATACGCAGTATTTT; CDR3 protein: CASSAGLAGASDTQYF
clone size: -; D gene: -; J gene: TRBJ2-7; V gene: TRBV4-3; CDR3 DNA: TGCGCCAGCAGCCAAGATGTAGGGTCCTACGAGCAGTACTTC; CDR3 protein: CASSQDVGSYEQYF
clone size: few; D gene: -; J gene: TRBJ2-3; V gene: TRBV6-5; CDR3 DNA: TGTGCCAGCAGTCCGAACACAGATACGCAGTATTTT; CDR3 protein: CASSPNTDTQYF
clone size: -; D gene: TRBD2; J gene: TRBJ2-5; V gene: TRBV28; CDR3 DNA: TGTGCCAGCAGTTTATGGCGGGGGGGCCAAGAGACCCAGTACTTC; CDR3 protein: CASSLWRGGQETQYF
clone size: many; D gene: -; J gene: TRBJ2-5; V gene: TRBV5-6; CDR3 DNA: TGTGCCAGCAGCAGCGGTGTGGGGGGAAAGACCCAGTACTTC; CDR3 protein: CASSSGVGGKTQYF
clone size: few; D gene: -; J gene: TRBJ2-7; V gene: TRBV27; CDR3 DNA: TGTGCCAGCAGAAAAGGGTCTGACCCCTACGAGCAGTACTTC; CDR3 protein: CASRKGSDPYEQYF
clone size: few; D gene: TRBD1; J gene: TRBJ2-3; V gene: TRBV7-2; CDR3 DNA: TGTGCCAGCAGCTTTCGGGCAGGGGGCGTAGATACGCAGTATTTT; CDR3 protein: CASSFRAGGVDTQYF
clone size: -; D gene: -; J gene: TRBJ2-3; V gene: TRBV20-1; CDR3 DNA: TGCAGTGTCAGTCGCGGGGATACGCAGTATTTT; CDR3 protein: CSVSRGDTQYF
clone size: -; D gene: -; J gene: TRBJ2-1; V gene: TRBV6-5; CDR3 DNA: TGTGCCAGCAGTCGCGAGGGGGCCTACAATGAGCAGTTCTTC; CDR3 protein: CASSREGAYNEQFF